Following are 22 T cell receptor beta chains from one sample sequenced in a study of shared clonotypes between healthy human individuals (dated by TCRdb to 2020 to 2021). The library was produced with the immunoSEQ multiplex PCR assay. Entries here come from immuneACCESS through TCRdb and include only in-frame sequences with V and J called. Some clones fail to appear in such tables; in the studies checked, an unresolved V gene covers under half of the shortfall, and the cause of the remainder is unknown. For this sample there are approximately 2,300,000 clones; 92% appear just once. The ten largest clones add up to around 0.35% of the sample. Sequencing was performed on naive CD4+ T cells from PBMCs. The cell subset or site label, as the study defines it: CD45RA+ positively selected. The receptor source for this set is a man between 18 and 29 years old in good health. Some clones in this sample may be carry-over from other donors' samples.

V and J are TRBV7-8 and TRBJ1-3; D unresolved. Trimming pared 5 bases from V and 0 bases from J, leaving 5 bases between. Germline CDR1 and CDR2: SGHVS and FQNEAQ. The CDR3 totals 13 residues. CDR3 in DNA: TGTGCCAGCAGCCCCAGCTCTGGAAACACCATATATTTT. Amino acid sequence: CASSPSSGNTIYF.

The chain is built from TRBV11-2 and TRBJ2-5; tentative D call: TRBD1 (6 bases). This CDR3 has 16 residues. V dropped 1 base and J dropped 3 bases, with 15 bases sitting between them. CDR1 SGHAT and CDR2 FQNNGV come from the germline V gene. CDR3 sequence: CASSLGGLGGKETQYF. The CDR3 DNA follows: TGTGCCAGCAGCTTAGGGGGGCTGGGCGGTAAAGAGACCCAGTACTTC.

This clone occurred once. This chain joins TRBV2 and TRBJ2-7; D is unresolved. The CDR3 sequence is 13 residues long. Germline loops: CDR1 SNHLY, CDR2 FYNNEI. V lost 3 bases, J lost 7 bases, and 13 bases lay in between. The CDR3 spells CASSEKFNTEQYF. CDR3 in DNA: TGTGCCAGCAGTGAGAAGTTTAATACGGAGCAGTACTTC.

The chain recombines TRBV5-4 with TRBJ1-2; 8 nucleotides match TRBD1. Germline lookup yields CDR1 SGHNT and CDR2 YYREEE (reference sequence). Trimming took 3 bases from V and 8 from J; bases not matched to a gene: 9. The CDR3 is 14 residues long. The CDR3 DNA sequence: TGTGCCAGCAGCTCAGGACAGGGCCTCCGGGGCTACACCTTC. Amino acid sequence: CASSSGQGLRGYTF.

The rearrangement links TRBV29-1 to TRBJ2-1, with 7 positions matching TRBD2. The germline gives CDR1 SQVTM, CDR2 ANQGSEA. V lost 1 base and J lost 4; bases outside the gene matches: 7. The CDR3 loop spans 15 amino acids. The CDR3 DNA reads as TGCAGCGTTGAAGGCGGGAGTATCCGTTACAATGAGCAGTTCTTC. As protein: CSVEGGSIRYNEQFF.

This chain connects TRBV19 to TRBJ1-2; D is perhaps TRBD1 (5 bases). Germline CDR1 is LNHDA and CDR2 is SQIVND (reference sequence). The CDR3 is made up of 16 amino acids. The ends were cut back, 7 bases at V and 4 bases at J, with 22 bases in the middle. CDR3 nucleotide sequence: TGTGCCAGTACCCCACCAGGATTGGGGACGGCCTATGGCTACACCTTC. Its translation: CASTPPGLGTAYGYTF.

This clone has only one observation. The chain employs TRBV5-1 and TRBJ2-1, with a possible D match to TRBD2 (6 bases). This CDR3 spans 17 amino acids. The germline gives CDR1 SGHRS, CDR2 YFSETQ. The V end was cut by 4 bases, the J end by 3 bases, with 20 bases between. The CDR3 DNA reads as TGCGCCAGCAGCCCTTCCTCTTCGGGAGCTCACTACAATGAGCAGTTCTTC. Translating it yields CASSPSSSGAHYNEQFF.

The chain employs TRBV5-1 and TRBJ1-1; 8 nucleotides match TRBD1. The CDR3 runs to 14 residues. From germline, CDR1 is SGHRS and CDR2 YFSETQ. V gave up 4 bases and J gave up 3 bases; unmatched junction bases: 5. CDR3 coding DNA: TGCGCCAGCAGCACCCCGACAGGGGACACTGAAGCTTTCTTT. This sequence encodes CASSTPTGDTEAFF.

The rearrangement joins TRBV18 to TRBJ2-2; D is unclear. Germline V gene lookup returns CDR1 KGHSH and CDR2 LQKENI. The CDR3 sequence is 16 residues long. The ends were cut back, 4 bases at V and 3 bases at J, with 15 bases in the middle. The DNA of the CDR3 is TGTGCCAGCTCACTGGCTTTAGACGGCTACACCGGGGAGCTGTTTTTT. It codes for CASSLALDGYTGELFF.

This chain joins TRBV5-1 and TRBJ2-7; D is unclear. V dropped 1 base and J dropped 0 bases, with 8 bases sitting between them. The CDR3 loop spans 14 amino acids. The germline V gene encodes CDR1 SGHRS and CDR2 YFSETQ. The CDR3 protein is CASSLSVVSYEQYF. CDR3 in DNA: TGCGCCAGCAGCTTGTCGGTAGTCTCCTACGAGCAGTACTTC. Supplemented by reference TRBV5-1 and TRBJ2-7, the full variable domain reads KAGVTQTPRYLIKTRGQQVTLSCSPISGHRSVSWYQQTPGQGLQFLFEYFSETQRNKGNFPGRFSGRQFSNSRSEMNVSTLELGDSALYLCASSLSVVSYEQYFGPGTRLTVT.

The CDR3 DNA is TGTGCCATCGGAGGACAGGGGGCCGGAAAGACCCAGTACTTC. This translates into CAIGGQGAGKTQYF. The genes are TRBV10-3 and TRBJ2-5; 11 bases align to TRBD1. Looked up from germline, CDR1 is ENHRY and CDR2 is SYGVKD. After removal of 8 bases from V and 6 bases from J, the junction contained 8 bases not matched to a gene. CDR3 length: 14 residues.

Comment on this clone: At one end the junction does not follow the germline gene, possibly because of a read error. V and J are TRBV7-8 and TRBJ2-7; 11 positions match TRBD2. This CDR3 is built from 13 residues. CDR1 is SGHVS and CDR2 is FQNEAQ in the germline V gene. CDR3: CASSLAQTSGTSF. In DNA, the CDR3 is TGTGCCAGCTCCCTAGCCCAGACTAGCGGGACGAGCTTC.

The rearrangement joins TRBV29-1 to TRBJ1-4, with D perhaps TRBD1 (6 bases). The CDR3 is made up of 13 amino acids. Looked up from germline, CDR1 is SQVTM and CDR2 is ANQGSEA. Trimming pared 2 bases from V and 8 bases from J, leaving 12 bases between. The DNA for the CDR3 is TGCAGCGTTGAAAGGGGGGAGAAGGAAAAACTGTTTTTT. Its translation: CSVERGEKEKLFF.

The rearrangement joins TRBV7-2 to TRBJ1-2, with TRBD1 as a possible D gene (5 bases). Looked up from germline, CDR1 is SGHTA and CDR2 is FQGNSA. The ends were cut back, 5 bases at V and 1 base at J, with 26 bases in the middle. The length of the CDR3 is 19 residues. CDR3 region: CASSPKAGRFIGLNYGYTF. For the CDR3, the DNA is TGTGCCAGCAGCCCCAAGGCAGGGCGTTTTATAGGTCTTAACTATGGCTACACCTTC.

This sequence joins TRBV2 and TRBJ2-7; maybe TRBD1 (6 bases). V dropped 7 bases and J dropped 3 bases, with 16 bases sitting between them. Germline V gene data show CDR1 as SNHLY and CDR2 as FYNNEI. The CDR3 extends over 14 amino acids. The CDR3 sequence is CASTAQGAHYEQYF. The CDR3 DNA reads TGTGCCAGCACCGCACAGGGTGCGCACTACGAGCAGTACTTC.

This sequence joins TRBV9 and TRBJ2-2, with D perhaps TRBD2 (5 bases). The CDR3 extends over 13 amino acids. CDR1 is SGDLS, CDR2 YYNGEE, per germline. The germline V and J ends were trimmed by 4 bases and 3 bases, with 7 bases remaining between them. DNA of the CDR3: TGTGCCAGCAGCACGCGGGACACCGGGGAGCTGTTTTTT. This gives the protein CASSTRDTGELFF.

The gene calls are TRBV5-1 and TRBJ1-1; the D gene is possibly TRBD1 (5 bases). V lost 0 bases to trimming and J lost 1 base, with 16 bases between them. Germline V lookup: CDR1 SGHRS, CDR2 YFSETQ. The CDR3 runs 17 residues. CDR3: CASSLAPQGGGNTEAFF. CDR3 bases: TGCGCCAGCAGCTTGGCTCCCCAGGGCGGAGGGAACACTGAAGCTTTCTTT.

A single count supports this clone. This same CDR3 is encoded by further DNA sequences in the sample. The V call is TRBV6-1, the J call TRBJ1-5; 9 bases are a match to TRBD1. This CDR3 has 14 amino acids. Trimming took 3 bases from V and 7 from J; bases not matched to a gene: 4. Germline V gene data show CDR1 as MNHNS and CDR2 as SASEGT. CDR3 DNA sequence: TGTGCCAGCAGTGACAACAGGGGGCGGCAGCCCCAGCATTTT. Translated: CASSDNRGRQPQHF.

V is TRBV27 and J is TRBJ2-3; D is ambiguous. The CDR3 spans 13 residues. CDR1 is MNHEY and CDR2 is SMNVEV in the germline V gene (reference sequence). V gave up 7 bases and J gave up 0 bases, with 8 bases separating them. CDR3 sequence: CASNSHSTDTQYF. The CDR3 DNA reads TGTGCCAGCAACTCCCATAGCACAGATACGCAGTATTTT.

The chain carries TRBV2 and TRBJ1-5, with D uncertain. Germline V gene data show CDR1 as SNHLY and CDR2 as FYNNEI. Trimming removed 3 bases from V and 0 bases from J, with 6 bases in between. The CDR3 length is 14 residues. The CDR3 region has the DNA TGTGCCAGCAGTGAGGTTGTTAGCAATCAGCCCCAGCATTTT. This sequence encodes CASSEVVSNQPQHF.

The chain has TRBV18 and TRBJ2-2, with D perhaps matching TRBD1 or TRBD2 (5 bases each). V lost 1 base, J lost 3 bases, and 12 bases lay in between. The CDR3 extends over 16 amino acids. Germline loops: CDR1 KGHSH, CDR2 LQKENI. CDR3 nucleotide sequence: TGTGCCAGCTCACCACGTACGGGGCGTGACACCGGGGAGCTGTTTTTT. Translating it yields CASSPRTGRDTGELFF.

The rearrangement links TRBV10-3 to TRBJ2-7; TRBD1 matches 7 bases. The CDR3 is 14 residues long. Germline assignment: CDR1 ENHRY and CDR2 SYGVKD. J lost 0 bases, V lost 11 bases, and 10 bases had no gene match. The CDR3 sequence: CAGNRGTSSYEQYF. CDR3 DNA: TGTGCCGGAAACAGGGGAACGAGCTCCTACGAGCAGTACTTC.